Shown below are 3 T cell receptor beta chains from a single sample sequenced in a study of blood T cell repertoires in COVID-19. This table comes from immunoSEQ multiplex PCR, and its TCRdb copy is limited to in-frame clones, with some not included. The sample lists approximately 300,000 clones, 75% to 90% occurring once. The material sequenced was PBMCs or T cells enriched from blood (not recorded which). These receptors came from a man between 60 and 75 years old who had recovered from COVID-19.

V and J are TRBV3-1 (or the pseudogene TRBV3-2) and TRBJ2-5, with TRBD2 identical over 11 bases. Germline lookup yields CDR1 LGHDT and CDR2 YNNKEL (reference sequence). This CDR3 has 17 amino acids. V shed 5 bases and J 5 bases; nucleotides not matched to a gene: 13. CDR3 in DNA: TGTGCCAGCAGCGATACTAGCGGGAGAAAAGGAGTGGAGACCCAGTACTTC. Translation: CASSDTSGRKGVETQYF.

CDR3 sequence (DNA): TGTGCCAGCGGCCGAGAGGGCATCGAGCAGTACTTC. Amino acid sequence: CASGREGIEQYF. The chain uses TRBV6-5 and TRBJ2-7; possible D gene TRBD2, 5 bases. In germline, CDR1 is MNHEY, CDR2 SVGAGI. Trimming pared 8 bases from V and 6 bases from J, leaving 14 bases between. The CDR3 consists of 12 residues.

This clone was seen once. This chain joins TRBV27 and TRBJ1-4, with D maybe TRBD1 (6 bases). The CDR3 length is 16 residues. Germline V lookup: CDR1 MNHEY, CDR2 SMNVEV (reference sequence). The V end lost 4 bases, the J end lost 5 bases, and 17 bases lay between the germline ends. The CDR3 DNA reads TGTGCCAGCAGTTACAGTCCCGGGACACGAAATGAAAAACTGTTTTTT. Amino acid sequence: CASSYSPGTRNEKLFF.